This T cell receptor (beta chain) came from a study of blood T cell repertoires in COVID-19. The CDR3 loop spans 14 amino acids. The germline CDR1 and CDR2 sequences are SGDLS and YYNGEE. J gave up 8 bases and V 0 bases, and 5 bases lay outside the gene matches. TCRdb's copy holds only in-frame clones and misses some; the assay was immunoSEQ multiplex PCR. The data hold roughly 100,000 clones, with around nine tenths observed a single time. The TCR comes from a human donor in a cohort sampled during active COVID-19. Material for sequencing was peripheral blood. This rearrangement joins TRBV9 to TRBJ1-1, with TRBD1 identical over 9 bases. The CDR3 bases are TGTGCCAGCAGCGTAGCCGGACAGGGGATGGAAGCTTTCTTT. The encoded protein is CASSVAGQGMEAFF.